These 31 T cell receptor beta chains came from one sample sequenced in a study of blood T cell repertoires in COVID-19. Repertoires were generated with immunoSEQ multiplex PCR, while TCRdb's copy carries only in-frame clones and drops some. The sample consists of roughly 75,000 clones, 70% to 85% of them appearing once. The material sequenced was peripheral blood. The receptors were gathered from a man aged 65-85 years with acute or convalescent COVID-19.

V usage is TRBV2 and J usage is TRBJ1-4, with TRBD1 identical over 8 bases. V was clipped by 6 bases and J by 1 base; unmatched bases: 16. The CDR3 spans 19 residues. Germline CDR1 and CDR2: SNHLY and FYNNEI. The CDR3 region is CASRVNRDRKHITNEKLFF. The CDR3 region has the DNA TGTGCCAGCAGGGTAAACCGGGACAGGAAGCATATAACTAATGAAAAACTGTTTTTT.

The chain combines TRBV3-1 (or the pseudogene TRBV3-2) with TRBJ2-1, with no clear D. The CDR3 sequence is 16 residues long. Trimming removed 1 base from V and 6 bases from J, with 16 bases in between. From germline, CDR1 is LGHDT and CDR2 YNNKEL (reference sequence). CDR3: CASSQGLSRLSNEQFF. The CDR3 nucleotides read TGTGCCAGCAGCCAAGGTCTGAGCAGACTTTCCAATGAGCAGTTCTTC.

This clone has a single count. The rearrangement joins TRBV29-1 to TRBJ1-5; 9 nucleotides align to TRBD1. Germline loops: CDR1 SQVTM, CDR2 ANQGSEA. The CDR3 length is 13 residues. Trimming removed 6 bases from V and 4 bases from J; junction bases left unmatched: 4. The CDR3 nucleotides read TGCAGCGTGGAACAGGGGGCAAATCAGCCCCAGCATTTT. Translated, it gives CSVEQGANQPQHF. Drawing the rest from reference TRBV29-1 and TRBJ1-5, the complete variable domain is SAVISQKPSRDICQRGTSLTIQCQVDSQVTMMFWYRQQPGQSLTLIATANQGSEATYESGFVIDKFPISRPNLTFSTLTVSNMSPEDSSIYLCSVEQGANQPQHFGDGTRLSIL.

The rearrangement links TRBV3-1 (or the pseudogene TRBV3-2) to TRBJ1-2; possible D gene TRBD1, 6 bases. The CDR3 runs to 18 residues. The ends were cut back, 0 bases at V and 4 bases at J, with 21 bases in the middle. Per germline, CDR1 LGHDT and CDR2 YNNKEL (reference sequence). The CDR3 coding sequence is TGTGCCAGCAGCCAAGATCTACCCGCCCAGGGGCGCGTCTATGGCTACACCTTC. Amino acids: CASSQDLPAQGRVYGYTF.

V and J are TRBV5-4 and TRBJ1-1; 8 bases align to TRBD1. CDR3 length: 13 amino acids. Germline values: CDR1 SGHNT, CDR2 YYREEE (reference sequence). Trimming cost V 4 bases and J 6 bases; bases outside gene matches: 5. The CDR3 sequence: CASSEDRVAEAFF. CDR3 nucleotide sequence: TGTGCCAGCAGCGAGGACAGGGTGGCTGAAGCTTTCTTT. The full variable domain, rest sourced from reference TRBV5-4 and TRBJ1-1, is ETGVTQSPTHLIKTRGQQVTLRCSSQSGHNTVSWYQQALGQGPQFIFQYYREEENGRGNFPPRFSGLQFPNYSSELNVNALELDDSALYLCASSEDRVAEAFFGQGTRLTVV.

The chain has TRBV30 and TRBJ1-6; 7 bases line up with TRBD1. This CDR3 has 16 amino acids. Germline V CDR1 and CDR2: GTSNPN, SVGIG (reference sequence). J was trimmed by 3 bases and V by 3 bases; bases with no gene match: 8. The CDR3 nucleotides are TGTGCCTGGAGGGATACAGGGGCCTACTATAATTCACCCCTCCACTTT. This encodes CAWRDTGAYYNSPLHF.

The CDR3: CASSLSGTGELFF. CDR3 nucleotide sequence: TGTGCCAGCAGTCTTAGCGGGACAGGGGAGCTGTTTTTT. V usage is TRBV5-6 and J usage is TRBJ2-2; 8 bases agree with TRBD2. J lost 8 bases, V lost 5 bases, and 5 bases had no gene match. In germline, CDR1 is SGHDT, CDR2 YYEEEE. The CDR3 has 13 residues. The full variable domain, in which reference TRBV5-6 and TRBJ2-2 provide the parts outside the CDR3, is DAGVTQSPTHLIKTRGQQVTLRCSPKSGHDTVSWYQQALGQGPQFIFQYYEEEERQRGNFPDRFSGHQFPNYSSELNVNALLLGDSALYLCASSLSGTGELFFGEGSRLTVL.

The chain has TRBV7-2 and TRBJ1-1, with D maybe TRBD1 (6 bases). This CDR3 contains 14 residues. The ends were cut back, 4 bases at V and 8 bases at J, with 17 bases in the middle. Germline V gives CDR1 SGHTA, CDR2 FQGNSA. CDR3 amino acids: CASSSGPTGSEAFF. CDR3 DNA sequence: TGTGCCAGCAGCTCCGGGCCGACAGGCTCCGAAGCTTTCTTT.

This sequence joins TRBV27 and TRBJ2-3, with a weak D call TRBD2 (6 bases). The CDR3 runs 15 residues. The V end was cut by 6 bases, the J end by 3 bases, with 16 bases between. Looked up from germline, CDR1 is MNHEY and CDR2 is SMNVEV (reference sequence). CDR3 sequence (DNA): TGTGCCAGCAGCCAAGGGGCTAGCGAGACAGATACGCAGTATTTT. It codes for CASSQGASETDTQYF.

This clone was observed a handful of times. The chain carries TRBV19 and TRBJ1-4; 7 nucleotides align to TRBD1. Germline CDR1 is LNHDA and CDR2 is SQIVND (reference sequence). V was clipped by 3 bases and J by 8 bases; unmatched bases: 6. CDR3 length: 14 amino acids. CDR3 sequence reads: CASSIGPQGEKLFF. For the CDR3, the DNA is TGTGCCAGTAGTATCGGACCACAGGGGGAAAAACTGTTTTTT.

The chain carries TRBV5-1 and TRBJ2-5, with D perhaps matching TRBD2 (5 bases). There are 16 residues in the CDR3. Deletions cut 4 bases from V and 4 bases from J, with 20 bases between. Germline assignment: CDR1 SGHRS and CDR2 YFSETQ. The CDR3 spells CASSPSGSPSPETQYF. DNA for the CDR3: TGCGCCAGCAGCCCCAGCGGCAGCCCAAGTCCAGAGACCCAGTACTTC.

This clone was seen once. The genes are TRBV29-1 and TRBJ2-7; 9 bases map to TRBD1. Per germline, CDR1 SQVTM and CDR2 ANQGSEA. The CDR3 loop spans 14 amino acids. Losses at the gene ends were 6 bases for V and 3 bases for J; bases not matched to a gene: 9. This CDR3 reads CSVRLRQGDYEQYF. In DNA, the CDR3 is TGCAGCGTGAGGTTGAGACAGGGGGACTACGAGCAGTACTTC.

The chain has TRBV5-4 and TRBJ2-3; the match to TRBD1 covers 10 bases. Germline-derived CDR1 and CDR2 are SGHNT and YYREEE (reference sequence). The CDR3 is made up of 15 amino acids. After removal of 2 bases from V and 5 bases from J, the junction contained 5 bases not matched to a gene. The CDR3 protein is CASSFDRGPGDTQYF. The CDR3 DNA reads TGTGCCAGCAGCTTTGACAGGGGGCCTGGAGATACGCAGTATTTT. Looking up the rest from reference TRBV5-4 and TRBJ2-3 gives the full variable domain: ETGVTQSPTHLIKTRGQQVTLRCSSQSGHNTVSWYQQALGQGPQFIFQYYREEENGRGNFPPRFSGLQFPNYSSELNVNALELDDSALYLCASSFDRGPGDTQYFGPGTRLTVL.

V and J are TRBV18 and TRBJ2-3; D possibly corresponds to TRBD2 (7 bases). CDR3 size: 15 residues. The ends were cut back, 2 bases at V and 2 bases at J, with 11 bases in the middle. CDR1 and CDR2 (germline): KGHSH, LQKENI. The CDR3 region has the DNA TGTGCCAGCTCACCAGGGGGGGACATCACAGATACGCAGTATTTT. As protein: CASSPGGDITDTQYF.

The rearrangement links TRBV20-1 to TRBJ2-3; D unresolved. Trimming cost V 3 bases and J 3 bases, with 10 bases left between them. CDR3 length: 13 residues. Germline V gene lookup returns CDR1 DFQATT and CDR2 SNEGSKA (reference sequence). DNA of the CDR3: TGCAGTGCTAGTTCCCCCCAGACAGATACGCAGTATTTT. Its translation is CSASSPQTDTQYF.

The chain employs TRBV7-2 and TRBJ1-1, with D unclear. Trimming left V 5 bases short and J 1 base short, with 8 bases between. Germline V gene sequence: CDR1 SGHTA, CDR2 FQGNSA. This CDR3 is 13 amino acids long. The DNA of the CDR3 is TGTGCCAGCAGCATTTCAGGGAACACTGAAGCTTTCTTT. The encoded protein is CASSISGNTEAFF.

This sequence joins TRBV18 and TRBJ2-2; TRBD2 agrees at 7 bases. Per germline, CDR1 KGHSH and CDR2 LQKENI. The CDR3 has 18 residues. The ends lost 2 bases at V and 6 bases at J; junction bases unmatched: 15. In DNA, the CDR3 is TGTGCCAGCTCACCAGGGTGGGTACCTGAGCGGGACGCCGGGGAGCTGTTTTTT. It translates to CASSPGWVPERDAGELFF.

The chain couples TRBV19 to TRBJ2-7, with D maybe TRBD1 (6 bases). V lost 4 bases to trimming and J lost 3 bases, with 13 bases between them. Per germline, CDR1 LNHDA and CDR2 SQIVND (reference sequence). This CDR3 comprises 14 residues. In nucleotides, the CDR3 is TGTGCCAGTAGTAGCCCAGGGGTTTTCTACGAGCAGTACTTC. Translated, it gives CASSSPGVFYEQYF. Full variable domain (rest looked up from reference TRBV19 and TRBJ2-7): DGGITQSPKYLFRKEGQNVTLSCEQNLNHDAMYWYRQDPGQGLRLIYYSQIVNDFQKGDIAEGYSVSREKKESFPLTVTSAQKNPTAFYLCASSSPGVFYEQYFGPGTRLTVT.

V and J are TRBV24-1 and TRBJ2-7, with D possibly matching TRBD1 (5 bases). Trimming cost V 4 bases and J 0 bases, with 21 bases left between them. Germline CDR1 KGHDR, CDR2 SFDVKD. This CDR3 spans 18 amino acids. The CDR3 loop reads CATSDPSPVDSTSYEQYF. For the CDR3, the DNA is TGTGCCACCAGTGACCCGTCCCCCGTAGACAGCACCTCCTACGAGCAGTACTTC.

The rearrangement joins TRBV30 to TRBJ2-5, with 10 bases identical to TRBD1. The V gene end was trimmed by 7 bases and the J gene end by 1 base; junction bases not matched to a gene: 3. In germline, CDR1 is GTSNPN, CDR2 SVGIG (reference sequence). The CDR3 totals 13 residues. The CDR3 region has the DNA TGTGCCTTGGGACAGGGGATCCAAGAGACCCAGTACTTC. Translating gives CALGQGIQETQYF.

This clone was observed a handful of times. V and J are TRBV30 and TRBJ1-3; no clear D. From germline, CDR1 is GTSNPN and CDR2 SVGIG (reference sequence). The CDR3 has 16 residues. Trimming removed 1 base at V and 0 bases at J, with 13 bases between. CDR3 sequence (DNA): TGTGCCTGGAGTGCTATGAAGTCGGTCTCTGGAAACACCATATATTTT. This codes for CAWSAMKSVSGNTIYF.

The rearrangement joins TRBV10-3 to TRBJ1-1; no firm D call. Germline lookup yields CDR1 ENHRY and CDR2 SYGVKD. The CDR3 is 13 amino acids. Trimming left V 8 bases short and J 4 bases short, with 14 bases between. CDR3 loop: CAIGRPAGTEAFF. In DNA, the CDR3 is TGTGCCATCGGTAGACCGGCGGGCACTGAAGCTTTCTTT.

V is TRBV7-9 and J is TRBJ2-7, with D uncertain. Germline loops: CDR1 SEHNR, CDR2 FQNEAQ (reference sequence). The CDR3 totals 14 residues. The V end lost 5 bases, the J end lost 0 bases, and 11 bases lay between the germline ends. CDR3 region: CASSIPPSSYEQYF. In DNA form, the CDR3 reads TGTGCCAGCAGCATTCCCCCGAGCTCCTACGAGCAGTACTTC. Filled out from reference TRBV7-9 and TRBJ2-7, the complete variable domain reads DTGVSQNPRHKITKRGQNVTFRCDPISEHNRLYWYRQTLGQGPEFLTYFQNEAQLEKSRLLSDRFSAERPKGSFSTLEIQRTEQGDSAMYLCASSIPPSSYEQYFGPGTRLTVT.

In its sample, this clone was seen a few times. This rearrangement joins TRBV6-5 to TRBJ2-4; TRBD2 might be the D (5 bases). Germline-derived CDR1 and CDR2 are MNHEY and SVGAGI. V was shortened by 0 bases and J by 4 bases, with 13 bases between the two germline ends. There are 16 residues in the CDR3. This chain's CDR3 is CASSYSVGLAKNIQYF. The CDR3 DNA sequence: TGTGCCAGCAGTTACTCCGTCGGGCTAGCAAAAAACATTCAGTACTTC.

This clone has a handful of counts. The chain links TRBV28 to TRBJ2-2, with D possibly TRBD2 on 5 matching bases. The CDR3 sequence is 15 residues long. Germline CDR1 reads MDHEN; CDR2 reads SYDVKM. The CDR3 reads CAAGVGSANTGELFF. As DNA, the CDR3 is TGTGCAGCCGGGGTGGGCTCCGCGAACACCGGGGAGCTGTTTTTT.

The chain carries TRBV18 and TRBJ2-7; D is perhaps TRBD2 (6 bases). The CDR3 is made up of 15 amino acids. The germline gives CDR1 KGHSH, CDR2 LQKENI. V lost 3 bases to trimming and J lost 1 base, with 13 bases between them. CDR3 sequence (DNA): TGTGCCAGCTCACCCCCGGCTCGGGGGTCCTACGAGCAGTACTTC. It is translated as CASSPPARGSYEQYF.

The V call is TRBV5-4, the J call TRBJ1-2, with D maybe TRBD1 (6 bases). This CDR3 has 17 amino acids. V lost 4 bases and J lost 0, with 19 bases in between. Germline loops: CDR1 SGHNT, CDR2 YYREEE (reference sequence). In nucleotides, the CDR3 is TGTGCCAGCAGCCCCGGGCCCCAGGGGAGCCCTAACTATGGCTACACCTTC. Protein: CASSPGPQGSPNYGYTF.

This clone was observed a handful of times. This rearrangement joins TRBV28 to TRBJ2-7, with 11 bases matching TRBD2. After removal of 10 bases from V and 5 bases from J, the junction contained 7 bases not matched to a gene. The germline gives CDR1 MDHEN, CDR2 SYDVKM. This CDR3 has 13 residues. The CDR3 DNA sequence: TGTGCCACGGGGACTAGCGGCGTGAACGAGCAGTACTTC. Amino acid sequence: CATGTSGVNEQYF.

The chain is built from TRBV21-1 and TRBJ2-1; the table's D call TRBD2 went unverified against the DNA. TRBV21-1 is designated a pseudogene. The CDR3 has 17 residues. This CDR3 reads CASSKKRTSGIYNEQFF. Written as DNA, the CDR3 is TGTGCCAGCAGCAAAAAGAGGACTAGCGGGATTTACAATGAGCAGTTCTTC.

The chain recombines TRBV24-1 with TRBJ2-7; tentative D call: TRBD2 (5 bases). Deletions cut 6 bases from V and 3 bases from J, with 17 bases between. Per germline, CDR1 KGHDR and CDR2 SFDVKD. The CDR3 is 15 residues long. In DNA form, the CDR3 reads TGTGCCACCAGTTCGGGAAGCGAGAATGTCTACGAGCAGTACTTC. It specifies CATSSGSENVYEQYF.

The rearrangement links TRBV11-3 to TRBJ2-1; 8 positions match TRBD2. After removal of 4 bases from V and 6 bases from J, the junction contained 11 bases not matched to a gene. CDR1 is SGHNT, CDR2 YENEEA, per germline. This CDR3 region has 16 residues. The CDR3 reads CASSSGGSGTGNEQFF. The CDR3 DNA sequence: TGTGCCAGCAGCTCCGGGGGTAGCGGGACGGGCAATGAGCAGTTCTTC.